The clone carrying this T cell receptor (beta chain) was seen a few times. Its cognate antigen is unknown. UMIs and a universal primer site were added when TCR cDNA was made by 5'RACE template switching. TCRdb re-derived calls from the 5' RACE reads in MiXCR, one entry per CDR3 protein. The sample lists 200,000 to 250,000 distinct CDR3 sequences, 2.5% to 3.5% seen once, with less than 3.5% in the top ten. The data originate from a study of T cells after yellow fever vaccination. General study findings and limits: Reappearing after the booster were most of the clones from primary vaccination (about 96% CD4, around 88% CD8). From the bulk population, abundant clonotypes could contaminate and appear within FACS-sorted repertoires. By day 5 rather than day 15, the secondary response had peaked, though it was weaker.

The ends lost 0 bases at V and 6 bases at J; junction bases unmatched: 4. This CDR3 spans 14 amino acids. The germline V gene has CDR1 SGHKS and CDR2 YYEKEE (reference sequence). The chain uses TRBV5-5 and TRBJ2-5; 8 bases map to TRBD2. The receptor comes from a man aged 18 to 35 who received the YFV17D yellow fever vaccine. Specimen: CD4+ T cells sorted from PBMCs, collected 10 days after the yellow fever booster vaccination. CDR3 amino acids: CASSLGGLVQTQYF. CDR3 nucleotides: TGTGCCAGCAGCTTGGGGGGACTAGTCCAGACCCAGTACTTC.